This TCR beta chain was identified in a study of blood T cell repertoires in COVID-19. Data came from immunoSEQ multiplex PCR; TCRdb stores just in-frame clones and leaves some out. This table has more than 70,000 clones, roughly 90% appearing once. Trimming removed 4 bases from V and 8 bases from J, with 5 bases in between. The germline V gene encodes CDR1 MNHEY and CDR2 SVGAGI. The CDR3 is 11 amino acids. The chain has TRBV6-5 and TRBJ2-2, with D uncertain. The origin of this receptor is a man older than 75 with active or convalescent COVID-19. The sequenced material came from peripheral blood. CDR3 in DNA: TGTGCCAGCAGTTTCCGTGGGGAGCTGTTTTTT. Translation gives CASSFRGELFF.